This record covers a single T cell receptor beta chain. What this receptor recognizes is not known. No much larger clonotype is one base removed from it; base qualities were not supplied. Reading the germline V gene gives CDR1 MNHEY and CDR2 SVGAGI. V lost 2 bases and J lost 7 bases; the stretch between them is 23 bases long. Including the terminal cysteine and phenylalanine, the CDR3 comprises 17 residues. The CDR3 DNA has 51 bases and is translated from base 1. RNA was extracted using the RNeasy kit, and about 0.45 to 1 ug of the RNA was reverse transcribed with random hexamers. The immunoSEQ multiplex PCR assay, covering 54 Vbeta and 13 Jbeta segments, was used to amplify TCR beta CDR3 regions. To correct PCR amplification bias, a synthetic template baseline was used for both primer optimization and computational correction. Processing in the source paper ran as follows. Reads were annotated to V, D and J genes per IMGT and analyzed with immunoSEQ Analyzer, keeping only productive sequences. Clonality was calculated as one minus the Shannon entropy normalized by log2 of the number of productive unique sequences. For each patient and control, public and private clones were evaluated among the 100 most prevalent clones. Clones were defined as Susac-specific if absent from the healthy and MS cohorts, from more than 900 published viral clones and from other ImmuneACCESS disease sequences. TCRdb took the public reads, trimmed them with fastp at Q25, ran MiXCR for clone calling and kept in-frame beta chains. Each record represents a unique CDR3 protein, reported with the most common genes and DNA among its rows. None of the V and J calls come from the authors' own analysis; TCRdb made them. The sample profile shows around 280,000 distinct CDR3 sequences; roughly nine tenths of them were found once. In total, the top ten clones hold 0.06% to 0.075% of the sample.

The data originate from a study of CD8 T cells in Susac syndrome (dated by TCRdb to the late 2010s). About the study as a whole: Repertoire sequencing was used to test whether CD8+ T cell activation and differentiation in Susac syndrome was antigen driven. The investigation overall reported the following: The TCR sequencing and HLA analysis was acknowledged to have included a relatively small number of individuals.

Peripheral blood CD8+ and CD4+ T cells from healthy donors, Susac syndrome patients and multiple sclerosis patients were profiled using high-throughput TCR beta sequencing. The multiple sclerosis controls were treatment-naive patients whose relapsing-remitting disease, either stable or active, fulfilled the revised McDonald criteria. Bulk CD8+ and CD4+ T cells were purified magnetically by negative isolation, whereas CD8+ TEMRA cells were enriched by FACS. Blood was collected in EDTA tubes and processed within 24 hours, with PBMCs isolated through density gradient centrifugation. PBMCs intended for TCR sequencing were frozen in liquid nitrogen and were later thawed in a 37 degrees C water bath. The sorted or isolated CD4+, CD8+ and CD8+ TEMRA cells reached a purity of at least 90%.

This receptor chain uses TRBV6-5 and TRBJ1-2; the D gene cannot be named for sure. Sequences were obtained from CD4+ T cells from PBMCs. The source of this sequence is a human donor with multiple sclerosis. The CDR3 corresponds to CASSYEVNASFERGYTF. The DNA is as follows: TGTGCCAGCAGTTACGAAGTCAACGCGAGCTTTGAGCGTGGCTACACCTTC.